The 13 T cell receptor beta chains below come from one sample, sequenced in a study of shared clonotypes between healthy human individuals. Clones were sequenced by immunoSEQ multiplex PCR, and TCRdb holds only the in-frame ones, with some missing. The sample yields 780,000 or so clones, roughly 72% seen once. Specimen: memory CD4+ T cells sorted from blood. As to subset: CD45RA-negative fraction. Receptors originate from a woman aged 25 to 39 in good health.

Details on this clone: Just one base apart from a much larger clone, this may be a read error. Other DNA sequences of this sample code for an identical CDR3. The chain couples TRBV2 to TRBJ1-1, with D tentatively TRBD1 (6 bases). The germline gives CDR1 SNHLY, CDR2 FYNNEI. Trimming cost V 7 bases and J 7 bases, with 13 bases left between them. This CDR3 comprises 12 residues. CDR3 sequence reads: CASNTGGGEAFF. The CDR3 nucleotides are TGTGCCAGCAACACAGGAGGGGGTGAAGCTTTCTTT. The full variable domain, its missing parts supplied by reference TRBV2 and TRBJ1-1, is EPEVTQTPSHQVTQMGQEVILRCVPISNHLYFYWYRQILGQKVEFLVSFYNNEISEKSEIFDDQFSVERPDGSNFTLKIRSTKLEDSAMYFCASNTGGGEAFFGQGTRLTVV.

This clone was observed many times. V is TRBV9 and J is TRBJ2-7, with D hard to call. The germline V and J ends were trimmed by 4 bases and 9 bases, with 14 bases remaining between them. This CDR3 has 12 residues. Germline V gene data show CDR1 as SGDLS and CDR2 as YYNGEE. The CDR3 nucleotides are TGTGCCAGCAGCCCCCAAACAGTTCCGCAGTACTTC. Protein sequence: CASSPQTVPQYF.

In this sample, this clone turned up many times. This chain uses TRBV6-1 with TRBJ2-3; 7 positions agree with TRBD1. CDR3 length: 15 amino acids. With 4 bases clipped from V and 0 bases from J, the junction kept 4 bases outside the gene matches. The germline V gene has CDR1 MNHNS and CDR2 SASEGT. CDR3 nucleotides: TGTGCCAGCAGTGGTGGGACAGAGAGCACAGATACGCAGTATTTT. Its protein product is CASSGGTESTDTQYF.

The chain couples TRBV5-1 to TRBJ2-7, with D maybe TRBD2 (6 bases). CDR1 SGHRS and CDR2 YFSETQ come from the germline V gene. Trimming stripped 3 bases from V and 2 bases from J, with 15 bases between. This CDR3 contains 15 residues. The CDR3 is CASSSVGGFTYEQYF. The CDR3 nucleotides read TGCGCCAGCAGCTCCGTGGGGGGTTTCACCTACGAGCAGTACTTC.

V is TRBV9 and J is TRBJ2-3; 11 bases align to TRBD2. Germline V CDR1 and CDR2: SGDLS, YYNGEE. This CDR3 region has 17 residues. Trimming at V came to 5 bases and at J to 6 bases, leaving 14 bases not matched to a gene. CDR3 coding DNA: TGTGCCAGCAGTCTGGTAGGGACTAGCGGACGGAGGGATACGCAGTATTTT. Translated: CASSLVGTSGRRDTQYF.

CDR3 nucleotides: TGTGCCAGCAGTTTTCCGGGACAGGGCTACGAGCAGTACTTC. Its protein is CASSFPGQGYEQYF. The V gene is TRBV28, the J gene TRBJ2-7, with TRBD1 identical over 9 bases. V dropped 3 bases and J dropped 3; count of bases not matched to a gene: 3. The CDR3 is 14 amino acids. CDR1 and CDR2 (germline): MDHEN, SYDVKM.

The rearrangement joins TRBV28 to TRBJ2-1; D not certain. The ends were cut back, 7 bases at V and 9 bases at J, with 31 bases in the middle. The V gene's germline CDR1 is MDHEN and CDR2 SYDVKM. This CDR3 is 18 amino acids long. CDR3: CASILRFLSSSKVSEQFF. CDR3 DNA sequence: TGTGCCAGCATCCTAAGGTTTCTGAGCAGTTCTAAGGTTTCTGAGCAGTTCTTC.

The CDR3 DNA follows: TGCGCCAGCAGCTTGGCCTTGGGACAGGGGAATTCACCCCTCCACTTT. It translates to CASSLALGQGNSPLHF. The chain joins TRBV5-1 to TRBJ1-6, with 10 bases that match TRBD1. The CDR3 loop spans 16 amino acids. The germline CDR1 and CDR2 sequences are SGHRS and YFSETQ. The V and J ends lost 0 bases and 7 bases, in that order; junction bases with no gene match: 4.

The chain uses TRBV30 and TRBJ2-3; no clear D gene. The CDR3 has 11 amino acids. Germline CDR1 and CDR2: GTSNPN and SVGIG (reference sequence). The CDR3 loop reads CVAWRGYTQYF. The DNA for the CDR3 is TGTGTCGCCTGGAGAGGTTATACGCAGTATTTT. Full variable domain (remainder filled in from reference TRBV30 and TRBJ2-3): SQTIHQWPATLVQPVGSPLSLECTVEGTSNPNLYWYRQAAGRGLQLLFYSVGIGQISSEVPQNLSASRPQDRQFILSSKKLLLSDSGFYLCVAWRGYTQYFGPGTRLTVL.

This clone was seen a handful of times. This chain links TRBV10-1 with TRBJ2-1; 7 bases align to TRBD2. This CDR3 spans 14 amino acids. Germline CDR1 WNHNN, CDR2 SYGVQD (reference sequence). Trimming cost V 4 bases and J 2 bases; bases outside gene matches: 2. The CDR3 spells CASSAGTTYNEQFF. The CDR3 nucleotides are TGCGCCAGCAGTGCCGGGACTACCTACAATGAGCAGTTCTTC.

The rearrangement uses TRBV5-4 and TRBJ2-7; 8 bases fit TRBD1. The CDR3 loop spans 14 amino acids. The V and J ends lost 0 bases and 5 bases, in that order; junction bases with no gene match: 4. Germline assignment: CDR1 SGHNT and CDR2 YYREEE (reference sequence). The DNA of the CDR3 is TGTGCCAGCAGCTTGGGCAGGGGGCCTAACGAGCAGTACTTC. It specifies CASSLGRGPNEQYF.

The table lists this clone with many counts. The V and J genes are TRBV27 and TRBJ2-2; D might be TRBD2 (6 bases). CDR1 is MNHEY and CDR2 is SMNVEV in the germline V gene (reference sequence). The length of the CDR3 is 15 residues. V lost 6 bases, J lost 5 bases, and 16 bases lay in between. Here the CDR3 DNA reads TGTGCCAGCAGAGCCTGGGACGGAGGGACCGGGGAGCTGTTTTTT. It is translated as CASRAWDGGTGELFF.

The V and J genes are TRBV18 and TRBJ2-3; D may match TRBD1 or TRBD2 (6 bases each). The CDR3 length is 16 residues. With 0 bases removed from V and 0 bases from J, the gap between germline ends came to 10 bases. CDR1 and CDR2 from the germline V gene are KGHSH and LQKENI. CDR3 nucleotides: TGTGCCAGCTCACCACCTAGGGGGGTTAGCACAGATACGCAGTATTTT. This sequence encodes CASSPPRGVSTDTQYF.